These 29 T cell receptor beta chains share one sample of origin, sequenced in a study of T cells in localized non-small cell lung cancer. The repertoire was sequenced with immunoSEQ multiplex PCR; TCRdb's copy has only in-frame clones and lacks some. The data contain under 3,500 clones, less than 25% of them seen just once; the ten biggest clones take up roughly 15%. The starting material was lung tumor tissue, obtained before any cancer treatment. These receptor sequences come from a woman aged 40 to 75 with stage I lung adenocarcinoma.

The chain recombines TRBV11-3 with TRBJ1-1; TRBD1 is a possible D gene (5 bases). Germline values: CDR1 SGHNT, CDR2 YENEEA. This CDR3 is built from 14 residues. Trimming pared 3 bases from V and 8 bases from J, leaving 16 bases between. CDR3 in amino acids: CASSFEGFQREAFF. The DNA of the CDR3 is TGTGCCAGCAGCTTCGAGGGGTTCCAGAGGGAAGCTTTCTTT.

This clone rates as medium-sized. V usage is TRBV6-8 and J usage is TRBJ1-4; D might be TRBD1 (5 bases). This CDR3 has 14 residues. V lost 9 bases to trimming and J lost 3 bases, with 14 bases between them. Germline-derived CDR1 and CDR2 are MNHGY and SAAAGT. CDR3 DNA: TGTGCCAGGGGGGAGGGGCCAGCTAATGAAAAACTGTTTTTT. It yields the protein CARGEGPANEKLFF.

This clone has just one count. The chain has TRBV28 and TRBJ1-2; perhaps TRBD1 as D (5 bases). This CDR3 comprises 14 residues. Germline assignment: CDR1 MDHEN and CDR2 SYDVKM. The ends were cut back, 2 bases at V and 7 bases at J, with 14 bases in the middle. The chain's CDR3 is CASSLGGDGAGYTF. In DNA, the CDR3 is TGTGCCAGCAGTTTAGGGGGGGACGGTGCTGGCTACACCTTC.

The J gene is TRBJ2-7, the V gene TRBV29-1; TRBD1 matches at 11 bases. Germline values: CDR1 SQVTM, CDR2 ANQGSEA. This CDR3 region has 16 residues. With V trimmed by 0 bases and J by 2 bases, 6 bases remained unmatched. The CDR3 loop is CSVEDRGTGGTYEQYF. The CDR3 DNA sequence: TGCAGCGTTGAAGATCGGGGGACAGGGGGGACCTACGAGCAGTACTTC.

This clone has ten or more counts. The CDR3 loop reads CASSLVGQMNTEAFF. Written as DNA, the CDR3 is TGTGCCAGCAGCTTGGTTGGACAGATGAACACTGAAGCTTTCTTT. The V gene is TRBV11-3, the J gene TRBJ1-1; possible D gene TRBD1, 6 bases. The CDR3 spans 15 residues. Germline CDR1 and CDR2: SGHNT and YENEEA. Trimming took 3 bases from V and 0 from J, leaving 11 bases between them.

There are a few counts of this clone. The chain combines TRBV6-8 with TRBJ2-2; 8 bases match TRBD2. The V and J ends lost 0 bases and 10 bases, in that order; junction bases with no gene match: 7. Germline V gene sequence: CDR1 MNHGY, CDR2 SAAAGT. This CDR3 contains 15 residues. The CDR3 DNA is TGTGCCAGCAGTTACTCTTCGCGGGGGGCTTTGGAGCTGTTTTTT. Translated: CASSYSSRGALELFF.

The chain combines TRBV19 with TRBJ1-6, with TRBD1 matching over 11 bases. V shed 1 base and J 8 bases; nucleotides not matched to a gene: 1. The CDR3 is 15 residues long. Germline-derived CDR1 and CDR2 are LNHDA and SQIVND (reference sequence). The CDR3 reads CASSIGTGGYSPLHF. In DNA form, the CDR3 reads TGTGCCAGTAGTATAGGGACAGGGGGCTATTCACCCCTCCACTTT.

This clone has a handful of counts. The chain is built from TRBV10-2 and TRBJ1-5; 7 bases map to TRBD1. Germline V gene lookup returns CDR1 WSHSY and CDR2 SAAADI. CDR3 length: 15 amino acids. The junction had 9 bases not matched to a gene; V was cut back by 6 bases and J by 4 bases. CDR3 nucleotide sequence: TGCGCCAGCAGCATCTCGGGACAGCTTAATCAGCCCCAGCATTTT. Translation: CASSISGQLNQPQHF.

V and J are TRBV19 and TRBJ1-5; the D gene is possibly TRBD1 (5 bases). CDR3 size: 18 residues. V was cut by 4 bases and J by 6 bases, with 25 bases left in between. Germline CDR1 and CDR2: LNHDA and SQIVND (reference sequence). Here the CDR3 DNA reads TGTGCCAGTAGTACTCCCTATCTTGGCTCAGGGTCTAGTCAGCCCCAGCATTTT. It translates to CASSTPYLGSGSSQPQHF.

This clone has a handful of counts. This chain uses TRBV9 with TRBJ2-5; 9 nucleotides match TRBD1. The CDR3 is 16 residues long. CDR1 and CDR2 (germline): SGDLS, YYNGEE. V trimming: 4 bases; J trimming: 1 base; junction bases outside the gene matches: 8. DNA for the CDR3: TGTGCCAGCAGCCTTGGGACAGGGAGTTCCCAAGAGACCCAGTACTTC. Translated, it gives CASSLGTGSSQETQYF.

This clone showed up just a few times. The V call is TRBV11-3, the J call TRBJ1-2, with 12 bases fitting TRBD1. Per the germline V gene, CDR1 is SGHNT and CDR2 is YENEEA. J gave up 4 bases and V 4 bases, and 1 base lay outside the gene matches. CDR3 length equals 14 residues. Here the CDR3 DNA reads TGTGCCAGCAGCTCGGGACAGGGGGCCTATGGCTACACCTTC. Translated: CASSSGQGAYGYTF. Based on the CDR3 plus reference TRBV11-3 and TRBJ1-2, the full variable domain is EAGVVQSPRYKIIEKKQPVAFWCNPISGHNTLYWYLQNLGQGPELLIRYENEEAVDDSQLPKDRFSAERLKGVDSTLKIQPAELGDSAVYLCASSSGQGAYGYTFGSGTRLTVV.

This clone qualifies as medium-sized. The chain employs TRBV6-1 and TRBJ1-2; D call uncertain. Per the germline V gene, CDR1 is MNHNS and CDR2 is SASEGT. The length of the CDR3 is 18 residues. V was shortened by 0 bases and J by 4 bases, with 21 bases between the two germline ends. The CDR3 protein is CASSEASLSLLGPYGYTF. The DNA for the CDR3 is TGTGCCAGCAGTGAAGCATCCCTTTCCCTATTAGGCCCCTATGGCTACACCTTC.

This chain connects TRBV4-1 to TRBJ2-5, with 8 bases matching TRBD1. Germline values: CDR1 MGHRA, CDR2 YSYEKL. V lost 0 bases to trimming and J lost 7 bases; unmatched junction nucleotides: 10. The CDR3 extends over 16 amino acids. The CDR3 DNA reads as TGCGCCAGCAGCCAAGATTTTAGGACAGGGTTGAGGACCCAGTACTTC. This encodes CASSQDFRTGLRTQYF.

This clone has a handful of counts. V and J are TRBV29-1 and TRBJ2-2; D may be TRBD1 or TRBD2 (6 bases each). This CDR3 spans 17 amino acids. Trimming took off 2 bases at V and 7 bases at J, with 23 bases between the two ends. The germline gives CDR1 SQVTM, CDR2 ANQGSEA. The CDR3 protein is CSVERGVGTGLFGELFF. CDR3 DNA: TGCAGCGTTGAAAGGGGGGTCGGGACCGGGTTATTCGGGGAGCTGTTTTTT.

This clone was recorded a few times. This chain connects TRBV11-3 to TRBJ1-2; 8 bases are a match to TRBD1. J gave up 7 bases and V 3 bases, and 7 bases lay outside the gene matches. Germline V gives CDR1 SGHNT, CDR2 YENEEA. This CDR3 contains 14 residues. The CDR3 is CASSLVDRGTGYTF. CDR3 nucleotide sequence: TGTGCCAGCAGCTTGGTTGACAGGGGAACTGGCTACACCTTC.

This clone showed up just a few times. This chain uses TRBV6-8 with TRBJ1-2; no clear D. There are 14 residues in the CDR3. V was cut by 0 bases and J by 8 bases, with 13 bases left in between. Germline CDR1 is MNHGY and CDR2 is SAAAGT. This CDR3 is CASSYSRATSGYTF. For the CDR3, the DNA is TGTGCCAGCAGTTACTCGAGGGCAACGTCGGGCTACACCTTC.

This rearrangement joins TRBV9 to TRBJ1-4; unclear D gene. Germline V lookup: CDR1 SGDLS, CDR2 YYNGEE. V was pared by 5 bases and J by 4 bases, with 15 bases between. This CDR3 has 15 residues. The CDR3 sequence: CASSELGNGNEKLFF. CDR3 DNA sequence: TGTGCCAGCAGTGAACTGGGAAATGGTAATGAAAAACTGTTTTTT.

DNA of the CDR3: TGTGCCAGCAGTTTATCACCGGGACTAGCGGAAGAGACCCAGTACTTC. Translation: CASSLSPGLAEETQYF. This chain links TRBV28 with TRBJ2-5; 11 nucleotides match TRBD2. V dropped 1 base and J dropped 3; count of bases not matched to a gene: 4. Germline lookup yields CDR1 MDHEN and CDR2 SYDVKM. This CDR3 region has 16 residues.

This chain uses TRBV18 with TRBJ1-2, with D hard to call. The CDR3 runs 13 residues. Between the trimmed V and J ends, which lost 5 bases and 0 bases, there was a span of 7 bases. In germline, CDR1 is KGHSH, CDR2 LQKENI. The CDR3 sequence is CASSSQANYGYTF. The DNA for the CDR3 is TGTGCCAGCTCAAGCCAGGCTAACTATGGCTACACCTTC.

The sample holds a few counts of this clone. The J gene is TRBJ1-6, the V gene TRBV11-3; no firm D call. The V end lost 7 bases, the J end lost 3 bases, and 19 bases lay between the germline ends. The CDR3 has 17 residues. Germline CDR1 reads SGHNT; CDR2 reads YENEEA. CDR3 residues: CASNPFLGLNYNSPLHF. The CDR3 coding sequence is TGTGCCAGCAACCCCTTCCTCGGGCTGAACTATAATTCACCCCTCCACTTT. The full variable domain, its missing parts supplied by reference TRBV11-3 and TRBJ1-6, is EAGVVQSPRYKIIEKKQPVAFWCNPISGHNTLYWYLQNLGQGPELLIRYENEEAVDDSQLPKDRFSAERLKGVDSTLKIQPAELGDSAVYLCASNPFLGLNYNSPLHFGNGTRLTVT.

This clone appeared a few times. The rearrangement links TRBV5-1 to TRBJ1-1, with D tentatively TRBD1 (6 bases). The CDR3 is made up of 14 amino acids. The germline CDR1 and CDR2 sequences are SGHRS and YFSETQ. Trimming pared 4 bases from V and 6 bases from J, leaving 16 bases between. CDR3 sequence reads: CASSPQTGRAEAFF. Here the CDR3 DNA reads TGCGCCAGCAGCCCCCAAACAGGGAGAGCTGAAGCTTTCTTT.

This clone has a handful of counts. V and J are TRBV30 and TRBJ2-5, with D perhaps given as TRBD1 or TRBD2 (6 bases each). CDR1 GTSNPN and CDR2 SVGIG come from the germline V gene (reference sequence). V was trimmed by 5 bases and J by 1 base, leaving 17 bases between them. CDR3 length: 15 amino acids. The CDR3 sequence is CAWGRRGALQETQYF. CDR3 nucleotides: TGTGCCTGGGGTCGGAGGGGGGCTCTCCAAGAGACCCAGTACTTC.

The gene calls are TRBV11-3 and TRBJ2-5; no clear D. The ends were cut back, 3 bases at V and 1 base at J, with 9 bases in the middle. Germline CDR1 reads SGHNT; CDR2 reads YENEEA. The CDR3 is made up of 14 amino acids. The CDR3 is CASSLVSSQETQYF. The CDR3, as DNA: TGTGCCAGCAGCTTGGTGTCTTCCCAAGAGACCCAGTACTTC.

This clone was picked up a small number of times. The chain couples TRBV23-1 to TRBJ2-7; D remains ambiguous. TRBV23-1 is flagged as an ORF with uncertain function. V lost 6 bases and J 5 bases, leaving 20 bases between the germline ends. The CDR3 runs 15 residues. The CDR3 DNA is TGCGCCAGCAGCCAAGAGTTAGGCTACATGGACGAGCAGTACTTC. Encoded protein: CASSQELGYMDEQYF.

This clone was found a few times. V is TRBV18 and J is TRBJ1-1, with a possible D match to TRBD1 (5 bases). Trimming left V 3 bases short and J 0 bases short, with 14 bases between. The CDR3 runs 16 residues. CDR1 and CDR2 from the germline V gene are KGHSH and LQKENI. The CDR3 loop is CASSPTAGNLNTEAFF. CDR3 nucleotide sequence: TGTGCCAGCTCACCGACAGCGGGGAACCTGAACACTGAAGCTTTCTTT.

The sample holds a few counts of this clone. The V and J genes are TRBV4-1 and TRBJ2-7; D gene unclear. Trimming stripped 3 bases from V and 3 bases from J, with 18 bases between. Germline values: CDR1 MGHRA, CDR2 YSYEKL. This CDR3 region has 16 residues. Here the CDR3 DNA reads TGCGCCAGCAGCCAGATAACCGGGTCCCCATTCTACGAGCAGTACTTC. It translates to CASSQITGSPFYEQYF.

This chain uses TRBV19 with TRBJ1-2; 7 positions match TRBD1. This CDR3 has 14 residues. In germline, CDR1 is LNHDA, CDR2 SQIVND (reference sequence). Trimming at V came to 5 bases and at J to 3 bases, leaving 6 bases not matched to a gene. The CDR3 bases are TGTGCCAGTAGTGGCCGTGGGACAGACTATGGCTACACCTTC. This translates into CASSGRGTDYGYTF. Looking up the rest from reference TRBV19 and TRBJ1-2 gives the full variable domain: DGGITQSPKYLFRKEGQNVTLSCEQNLNHDAMYWYRQDPGQGLRLIYYSQIVNDFQKGDIAEGYSVSREKKESFPLTVTSAQKNPTAFYLCASSGRGTDYGYTFGSGTRLTVV.

The rearrangement links TRBV29-1 to TRBJ2-5; 14 bases align to TRBD2. The CDR3 has 17 residues. The junction had 14 bases not matched to a gene; V was cut back by 7 bases and J by 4 bases. The germline V gene encodes CDR1 SQVTM and CDR2 ANQGSEA. CDR3 protein: CSAELTSGGAFPETQYF. The CDR3 DNA sequence: TGCAGCGCCGAGCTGACTAGCGGGGGGGCCTTTCCAGAGACCCAGTACTTC.

This sequence joins TRBV28 and TRBJ1-1; D ambiguous. CDR3 length: 13 amino acids. Trimming took off 7 bases at V and 3 bases at J, with 12 bases between the two ends. CDR1 is MDHEN and CDR2 is SYDVKM in the germline V gene. CDR3 bases: TGTGCCAGCATGGCAGCAGGAGACACTGAAGCTTTCTTT. Its protein product is CASMAAGDTEAFF.